Detailed here is one T cell receptor beta chain. The target antigen is unknown. Specified time point: week 47, end of study. Topical imiquimod accompanied each vaccine dose, which consisted of 300 ug of mutant IDH1 20-mer peptide. There were new WHO grade 3 or 4 astrocytomas in the donors, and these were IDH1-mutant and ATRX-lost. Clones were read by immunoSEQ multiplex PCR, and TCRdb kept only the in-frame ones, dropping some. The sample holds approximately 21,000 clones, roughly 84% seen once. V was clipped by 1 base and J by 0 bases; unmatched bases: 12. This CDR3 contains 19 residues. CDR1 and CDR2 from the germline V gene are SGDLS and YYNGEE. This specimen comes from a study of a mutant IDH1 vaccine in newly diagnosed glioma. Study-level background: Patients were started on vaccination 4-6 weeks after radiotherapy alone, or with temozolomide cycles. Treated patients were roughly 60% male, 37.5% female, mean age around 40 years.

The sequencing here drew on PBMCs, taken from a glioma patient whose treatment included an IDH1 peptide vaccine. This chain links TRBV9 with TRBJ2-2; TRBD2 matches at 7 bases. This TCR derives from a man aged 35 to 55 with glioma. This CDR3 reads CASSVQLRRETSNTGELFF. Written as DNA, the CDR3 is TGTGCCAGCAGCGTACAATTAAGGCGGGAGACCTCGAACACCGGGGAGCTGTTTTTT.